This is a list of T cell receptor beta chains from one sample in a study of human thymus T cells. TCRdb's table, derived via immunoSEQ multiplex PCR, lists solely in-frame clones and lacks some. This table has about 78,000 clones, around 96% appearing once. The specimen was thymus tissue. The receptor source for this set is a boy under two years old with a congenital heart defect but otherwise immunologically healthy. The conserved cysteine and the conserved F or W are not part of the CDR3 here. A D gene is named only where the DNA matches it firmly.

D | length | V | CDR3
TRBD1 | 13 | TRBV27 | ASMEGARGNQPQH
NA | 11 | TRBV7-9 | ASSLAIRHGYT
NA | 9 | TRBV25-1 | ASGLGFEQY
NA | 7 | TRBV13 | ASSLERL
NA | 9 | TRBV2 | ASSYSGKLF
TRBD1 | 12 | TRBV10-2 | ASSKGGLTYEQY
TRBD1 | 14 | TRBV11-2 | ASSLGYGQANQPQH
NA | 14 | TRBV2 | ASRGPGRGANYGYT
NA | 10 | TRBV5-1 | ASSLEARKQF
TRBD1 | 17 | TRBV5-6 | ASSLVGTGASDSNQPQH
TRBD1 | 10 | TRBV19 | ASTDLTGGQY
NA | 11 | TRBV28 | ASSLAPGNGYT
NA | 15 | TRBV6-1 | ASSEASGRDIQETQY
TRBD2 | 15 | TRBV2 | ASQSRLAGGAAAEQF
NA | 12 | TRBV12-5 | ASGRIGVDYGYT
TRBD1 | 13 | TRBV13 | ASSSPRQGSGEQY
NA | 17 | TRBV19 | ASSIQHRSNGSSGNTIY
NA | 12 | TRBV7-9 | ASSLAGRGETQY
NA | 13 | TRBV6-1 | ASSEIGLFTDTQY
TRBD2 | 14 | TRBV4-2 | ASSQEPSGRAGEQY
NA | 13 | TRBV4-1 | ASSQGRGNTGELF
NA | 11 | TRBV28 | ATWGTLDNEQF
NA | 16 | TRBV18 | ASSPRSYGLRHTDTQY
TRBD1 | 12 | TRBV28 | AIAPRDRGKKLF
NA | 16 | TRBV4-2 | ASSARDDPYRSNQPQH
TRBD2 | 16 | TRBV5-6 | ASSFHAGGPGFTDTQY
TRBD1 | 12 | TRBV15 | ATSRGTANQPQH
NA | 14 | TRBV11-3 | ASSRGRTDYYNEQF
NA | 16 | TRBV2 | ASSPFSTMQGFPYEQY
NA | 13 | TRBV7-2 | ASSFTQGQTYEQY
NA | 9 | TRBV20-1 | SALVGREAF
NA | 14 | TRBV4-2 | ASSQVEVHSYNEQF
NA | 15 | TRBV7-9 | ASSLEGSPGGNQPQH
NA | 14 | TRBV19 | ASSPSTGTEQETQY
NA | 14 | TRBV14 | ASSWLQDSSYNEQF
TRBD2 | 15 | TRBV5-1 | ASSLVPLAGGYYEQY
NA | 8 | TRBV5-4 | ASSFDEQY
TRBD1 | 14 | TRBV14 | ASSPNRGPRHYGYT
NA | 12 | TRBV5-6 | ASSLRRGREEQF
NA | 10 | TRBV11-1 | ASSHFLQLQF
TRBD1 | 12 | TRBV6-1 | ASTGTGVWQPQH
NA | 9 | TRBV6-6 | ANIESGELF
NA | 15 | TRBV2 | ASSDKLEARGVEKLF
TRBD1 | 13 | TRBV19 | ASSQRQGIEYEQY
NA | 15 | TRBV5-1 | ASSLNDGGPLVYTQY
TRBD2 | 13 | TRBV7-6 | ASSTGTSGGETQY
NA | 10 | TRBV6-1 | ASRRGGRSYT
NA | 11 | TRBV6-6 | ASSIGRTGELF
NA | 10 | TRBV4-3 | ASSQVGEEQF
NA | 15 | TRBV19 | ASSIERDNYSGNTIY
NA | 15 | TRBV10-3 | AISLDLGASNTGELF
NA | 12 | TRBV4-1 | ASSDTGTKQPQH
NA | 13 | TRBV5-1 | ASSRPSAGWNEQF
NA | 14 | TRBV7-2 | ASSPDGGVRNTEAF
NA | 17 | TRBV4-1 | ASSQVQGRLYRSGNTIY
TRBD1 | 13 | TRBV9 | ASSPVGQGDEKLF
NA | 13 | TRBV27 | ASTPRGAVKNIQY